The 20 T cell receptor beta chains below all came from one sample that was sequenced in a study of T cells in Graves' hyperthyroidism and ophthalmopathy. The source material, RNA transcripts, was used to amplify TCR beta CDR3 regions. The HTBI set primed first-round TCR CDR3 RT-PCR. TCRdb independently ran MiXCR on the multiplex PCR reads; one entry per CDR3 protein. The table has roughly 570,000 distinct CDR3 sequences, around 45% seen once. Input material: peripheral blood or thyroid tissue (not recorded which). The receptors here all came from an adult woman with Graves' disease, either hyperthyroidism or ophthalmopathy (not recorded which).

The chain recombines TRBV5-1 with TRBJ2-5; 13 nucleotides align to TRBD2. Germline assignment: CDR1 SGHRS and CDR2 YFSETQ. The CDR3 totals 15 residues. The V segment lost 5 bases and the J segment 5 bases; nucleotides outside the gene matches: 6. CDR3 loop: CASRQLAGGLETQYF. DNA of the CDR3: TGCGCCAGCAGACAACTAGCGGGAGGGTTGGAGACCCAGTACTTC.

The V call is TRBV9, the J call TRBJ1-5; D is ambiguous. Germline V gives CDR1 SGDLS, CDR2 YYNGEE. CDR3 length: 15 amino acids. Trimming shortened V by 1 base and J by 0 bases, and 8 bases separated the two germline ends. The CDR3, as DNA: TGTGCCAGCAGCGTATCCGATTATAGCAATCAGCCCCAGCATTTT. Translated, it gives CASSVSDYSNQPQHF.

Only a few counts were recorded for this clonotype. The rearrangement joins TRBV4-1 to TRBJ2-2; D gene uncertain. Trimming removed 4 bases at V and 5 bases at J, with 11 bases between. This CDR3 contains 14 residues. Looked up from germline, CDR1 is MGHRA and CDR2 is YSYEKL. Written as DNA, the CDR3 is TGCGCCAGCAGCCCTATCTTGAAAACCGGGGAGCTGTTTTTT. It encodes CASSPILKTGELFF.

This clonotype was observed many times. The genes are TRBV5-6 and TRBJ2-2; tentatively, D is TRBD2 (6 bases). Between the trimmed V and J ends, which lost 2 bases and 2 bases, there was a span of 16 bases. Germline assignment: CDR1 SGHDT and CDR2 YYEEEE. There are 17 residues in the CDR3. The CDR3 region has the DNA TGTGCCAGCAGCTTTCCGCTAGGACTACATAACACCGGGGAGCTGTTTTTT. This translates into CASSFPLGLHNTGELFF.

This clonotype was counted once. This chain uses TRBV7-9 with TRBJ1-2, with D possibly matching TRBD1 (6 bases). Deletions cut 10 bases from V and 6 bases from J, with 24 bases between. There are 15 residues in the CDR3. The V gene's germline CDR1 is SEHNR and CDR2 FQNEAQ (reference sequence). In nucleotides, the CDR3 is TGTGCCACCAGTGATTACGGAATGGGGGGCGATGGCTACACCTTC. This encodes CATSDYGMGGDGYTF.

Points on this clonotype: This may come from a read error, since a much larger clone is one base off. The rearrangement joins TRBV5-1 to TRBJ2-5; D call uncertain. V was shortened by 2 bases and J by 6 bases, with 5 bases between the two germline ends. The CDR3 is 11 amino acids. The germline V gene has CDR1 SGHRS and CDR2 YFSETQ. CDR3 coding DNA: TGCGCCAGCAGCTTTGGAAAGACCCAGTACTTC. Translation: CASSFGKTQYF.

The chain joins TRBV29-1 to TRBJ2-7; D call uncertain. The germline V and J ends were trimmed by 5 bases and 3 bases, with 14 bases remaining between them. Germline values: CDR1 SQVTM, CDR2 ANQGSEA. The CDR3 consists of 13 residues. This CDR3 is CSVTKTSDYEQYF. The CDR3 coding sequence is TGCAGCGTTACGAAGACCTCCGACTACGAGCAGTACTTC.

The chain has TRBV6-6 and TRBJ2-7; D not certain. Germline V gene sequence: CDR1 MNHNY, CDR2 SVGAGI (reference sequence). Between the trimmed V and J ends, which lost 7 bases and 0 bases, there was a span of 13 bases. This CDR3 is built from 14 residues. The CDR3 DNA reads TGTGCCAGCATCCGTGACCGGAGCTCCTACGAGCAGTACTTC. Residues: CASIRDRSSYEQYF.

DNA for the CDR3: TGTGCCAGCCGCGGACAGGGGGCAAATCAGCCCCAGCATTTT. It specifies CASRGQGANQPQHF. This rearrangement joins TRBV2 to TRBJ1-5; 11 nucleotides align to TRBD1. The CDR3 runs 14 residues. V lost 8 bases to trimming and J lost 4 bases; unmatched junction nucleotides: 4. Germline V gene lookup returns CDR1 SNHLY and CDR2 FYNNEI.

The V call is TRBV24-1, the J call TRBJ2-6, with no clear D. CDR1 is KGHDR and CDR2 is SFDVKD in the germline V gene. This CDR3 region has 14 residues. Trimming cost V 5 bases and J 4 bases, with 8 bases left between them. In DNA, the CDR3 is TGTGCCACCAGTGTCGCCGACGGGGCCAACGTCCTGACTTTC. Its protein product is CATSVADGANVLTF.

This clonotype was detected only a few times. The J gene is TRBJ1-3, the V gene TRBV10-3; D not resolved. This CDR3 has 16 residues. V lost 2 bases to trimming and J lost 0 bases, with 11 bases between them. Germline assignment: CDR1 ENHRY and CDR2 SYGVKD. CDR3 sequence (DNA): TGTGCCATCAGTGAGAATGCGCCGACCTCTGGAAACACCATATATTTT. This encodes CAISENAPTSGNTIYF.

This clonotype was counted between two and nine times. CDR3 DNA: TGTGCCAGCAGTTTACCCGGGACAGTTGAGACAATGGGCAATCAGCCCCAGCATTTT. This gives the protein CASSLPGTVETMGNQPQHF. This chain uses TRBV2 with TRBJ1-5; TRBD1 agrees at 7 bases. Losses at the gene ends were 5 bases for V and 2 bases for J; bases not matched to a gene: 18. The germline V gene encodes CDR1 SNHLY and CDR2 FYNNEI. The CDR3 is 19 amino acids.

The table lists this clonotype with many counts. V gene TRBV19 combines with J gene TRBJ2-7, with 8 bases fitting TRBD1. The V gene end was trimmed by 9 bases and the J gene end by 6 bases; junction bases not matched to a gene: 10. The CDR3 is 13 amino acids. The germline gives CDR1 LNHDA, CDR2 SQIVND (reference sequence). CDR3 region: CASPDREKGEQYF. CDR3 nucleotides: TGTGCCAGCCCGGACAGGGAGAAAGGCGAGCAGTACTTC. Full variable domain (rest looked up from reference TRBV19 and TRBJ2-7): DGGITQSPKYLFRKEGQNVTLSCEQNLNHDAMYWYRQDPGQGLRLIYYSQIVNDFQKGDIAEGYSVSREKKESFPLTVTSAQKNPTAFYLCASPDREKGEQYFGPGTRLTVT.

The chain recombines TRBV15 with TRBJ2-7, with 7 bases matching TRBD1. Per germline, CDR1 LNHNV and CDR2 YYDKDF (reference sequence). V lost 5 bases to trimming and J lost 4 bases; unmatched junction nucleotides: 8. The CDR3 has 14 residues. The CDR3 protein is CATSGRDRWYEQYF. The CDR3 DNA reads TGTGCCACCAGCGGCCGGGACAGATGGTACGAGCAGTACTTC.

This clonotype was counted at least ten times. The chain employs TRBV10-3 and TRBJ2-7, with 7 bases identical to TRBD1. The CDR3 spans 14 residues. With 6 bases clipped from V and 2 bases from J, the junction kept 7 bases outside the gene matches. CDR1 is ENHRY and CDR2 is SYGVKD in the germline V gene. In DNA, the CDR3 is TGTGCCATCAGCCCGCCGGGACAGACCTACGAGCAGTACTTC. Translation: CAISPPGQTYEQYF.

This clonotype has only a few counts. CDR3: CSPRLAGTTGEQYF. Written as DNA, the CDR3 is TGCAGTCCCCGGCTAGCGGGGACTACCGGCGAGCAGTACTTC. The gene calls are TRBV20-1 and TRBJ2-7; 9 bases match TRBD2. The germline V gene has CDR1 DFQATT and CDR2 SNEGSKA (reference sequence). The CDR3 runs to 14 residues. Trimming cost V 8 bases and J 6 bases; bases outside gene matches: 14.

Many counts were recorded for this clonotype. This sequence joins TRBV5-1 and TRBJ2-5; D is unresolved. CDR3 length: 14 residues. With 0 bases removed from V and 1 base from J, the gap between germline ends came to 7 bases. Germline V gives CDR1 SGHRS, CDR2 YFSETQ. DNA for the CDR3: TGCGCCAGCAGCTTGGTTCCGAGCCAAGAGACCCAGTACTTC. Protein: CASSLVPSQETQYF.

This clonotype was detected only once. This chain links TRBV10-2 with TRBJ1-5; D remains ambiguous. Germline V gives CDR1 WSHSY, CDR2 SAAADI. This CDR3 has 13 amino acids. The CDR3 loop is CTNSDLSNQPQHF. The CDR3 nucleotides read TGCACCAACTCGGACCTTAGCAATCAGCCCCAGCATTTT.

This clonotype has ten or more counts. The rearrangement links TRBV7-9 to TRBJ2-7; weak D call: TRBD1 (6 bases). This CDR3 has 15 amino acids. The V gene lost 7 bases and the J gene lost 2 bases, with 18 bases spanning the gap. CDR1 and CDR2 (germline): SEHNR, FQNEAQ (reference sequence). CDR3 protein: CASTYGGGQTYEQYF. The CDR3 DNA reads TGTGCCAGCACTTACGGTGGGGGCCAAACCTACGAGCAGTACTTC. Filled out from reference TRBV7-9 and TRBJ2-7, the complete variable domain reads DTGVSQNPRHKITKRGQNVTFRCDPISEHNRLYWYRQTLGQGPEFLTYFQNEAQLEKSRLLSDRFSAERPKGSFSTLEIQRTEQGDSAMYLCASTYGGGQTYEQYFGPGTRLTVT.

This clonotype was picked up many times. The genes are TRBV5-1 and TRBJ1-1; D remains ambiguous. CDR1 and CDR2 (germline): SGHRS, YFSETQ. The CDR3 has 14 amino acids. V was clipped by 3 bases and J by 2 bases, with 11 bases between them. CDR3 sequence (DNA): TGCGCCAGCAGCTCGGTATCACCCAACACTGAAGCTTTCTTT. It is translated as CASSSVSPNTEAFF.